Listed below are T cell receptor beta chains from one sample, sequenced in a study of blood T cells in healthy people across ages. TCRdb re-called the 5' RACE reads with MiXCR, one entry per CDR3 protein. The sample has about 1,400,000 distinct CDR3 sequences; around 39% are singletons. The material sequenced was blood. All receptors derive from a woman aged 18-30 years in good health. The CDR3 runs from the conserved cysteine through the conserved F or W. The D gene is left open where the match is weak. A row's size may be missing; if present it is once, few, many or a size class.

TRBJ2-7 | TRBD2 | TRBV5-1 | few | TGCGCCAGCAGTGAGCGGGAGTTTTACGAGCAGTACTTC | CASSEREFYEQYF
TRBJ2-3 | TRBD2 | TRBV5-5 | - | TGTGCCAGCATGGTGCGGGGGATCCCAGATACGCAGTATTTT | CASMVRGIPDTQYF
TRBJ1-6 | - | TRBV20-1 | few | TGCAGTGCTCTCGTATTGGGGACCCCAGGGGTTTCACCCCTCCACTTT | CSALVLGTPGVSPLHF
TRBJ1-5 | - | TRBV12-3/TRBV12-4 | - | TGTGCCAGCACCAACCAAGGGGGGAATAGCAATCAGCCCCAGCATTTT | CASTNQGGNSNQPQHF
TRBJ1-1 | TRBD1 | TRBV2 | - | TGTGCCAGCAGTAAGATAGGGGGCCCGGGCATAGACACTGAAGCTTTCTTT | CASSKIGGPGIDTEAFF
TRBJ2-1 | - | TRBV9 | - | TGTGCCAGCAGCCTAACCCAGGGCTTGGCATCGAATGAGCAGTTCTTC | CASSLTQGLASNEQFF
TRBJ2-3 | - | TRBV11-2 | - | TGTGCCAGCAGCTTTATAGCCGGGGGTTACACAGATACGCAGTATTTT | CASSFIAGGYTDTQYF
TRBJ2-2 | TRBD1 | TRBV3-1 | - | TGTGCCAGCAGCCAACTGGCCGGGACAGTGGGCACCGGGGAGCTGTTTTTT | CASSQLAGTVGTGELFF
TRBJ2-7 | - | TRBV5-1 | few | TGCGCCAGCAGCTTGGCCAAGAGGGGTGGCACTGACTACGAGCAGTACTTC | CASSLAKRGGTDYEQYF
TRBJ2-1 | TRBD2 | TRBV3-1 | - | TGTGCCAGCAGCCTCCGATTCGTCGCGGGGGAACCCTACAATGAGCAGTTCTTC | CASSLRFVAGEPYNEQFF
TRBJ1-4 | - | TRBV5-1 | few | TGCGCCAGCAGCTTGAACCCAACTAATGAAAAACTGTTTTTT | CASSLNPTNEKLFF
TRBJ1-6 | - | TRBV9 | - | TGTGCCAGCAGCCCCCTTGCGGATTCACCCCTCCACTTT | CASSPLADSPLHF
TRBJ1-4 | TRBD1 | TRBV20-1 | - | TGCAGTGCTATTGGGACAGGAGGAGCAAAACTGTTTTTT | CSAIGTGGAKLFF
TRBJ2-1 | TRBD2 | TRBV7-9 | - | TGTGCCAGCAGCCCAGGCGTGACTAGCGGGAGCCACTCCTACAATGAGCAGTTCTTC | CASSPGVTSGSHSYNEQFF
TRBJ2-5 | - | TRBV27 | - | TGTGCCAGCAGTGCGACCGGCCATCGGGAGACCCAGTACTTC | CASSATGHRETQYF
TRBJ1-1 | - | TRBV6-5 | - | TGTGCCAGCAGTTACTGGGCAGACACTGAAGCTTTCTTT | CASSYWADTEAFF
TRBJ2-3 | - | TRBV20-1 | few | TGCAGTGCACCCACTAGCACAACGGTAGATACGCAGTATTTT | CSAPTSTTVDTQYF
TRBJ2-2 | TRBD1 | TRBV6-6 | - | TGTGCCAGCAGAACAGGGGGCATCACCGGGGAGCTGTTTTTT | CASRTGGITGELFF
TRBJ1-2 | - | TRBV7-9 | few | TGTGCCAGCACCATGGGCCAGGATGTTGGCTACACCTTC | CASTMGQDVGYTF
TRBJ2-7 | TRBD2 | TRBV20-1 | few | TGCAGTGGAAGACTAGCGGGAGTAGATGAGCAGTACTTC | CSGRLAGVDEQYF
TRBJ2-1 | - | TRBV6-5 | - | TGTGCCAGCAGTTATCCTCCAGAGACCCAGTTCTTC | CASSYPPETQFF
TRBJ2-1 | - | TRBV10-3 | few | TGTGCCACGGGAGTAGACTACAATGAGCAGTTCTTC | CATGVDYNEQFF
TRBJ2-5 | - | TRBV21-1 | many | TGTGCCAGCAGCGGAGGACTAGCGGCTCAAGAGACCCAGTACTTC | CASSGGLAAQETQYF
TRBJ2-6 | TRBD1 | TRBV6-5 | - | TGTGCCAGCAGTTACTTCCAGGGGGAAGCTGGGGCCAACGTCCTGACTTTC | CASSYFQGEAGANVLTF
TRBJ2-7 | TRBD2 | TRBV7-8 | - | TGTGCCAGCAGCCAGTACACTAGCGGGGACCCCTACGAGCAGTACTTC | CASSQYTSGDPYEQYF
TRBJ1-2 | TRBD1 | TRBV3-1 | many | TGTGCCAGCAGCTTCCCGGACAGGGGCTATGGCTACACCTTC | CASSFPDRGYGYTF
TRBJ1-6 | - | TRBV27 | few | TGTGCCAGCAGTTTTCAGTGGAATTCACCCCTCCACTTT | CASSFQWNSPLHF
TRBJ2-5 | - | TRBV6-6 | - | TGTGCCAGCAGTTTTAGACCCGCCGGACAAATACAAGAGACCCAGTACTTC | CASSFRPAGQIQETQYF
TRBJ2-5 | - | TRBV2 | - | TGTGCCAGCAGTCAGGGATGGGCAGAGACCCAGTACTTC | CASSQGWAETQYF
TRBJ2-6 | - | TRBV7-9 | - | TGTGCCAGCAGCTTGATCCTATCCCCCTCTGGGGCCAACGTCCTGACTTTC | CASSLILSPSGANVLTF